The 24 T cell receptor beta chains given below trace back to one sample, sequenced in a study of CD8 T cells in ankylosing spondylitis. Study-wide results and caveats: In ankylosing spondylitis blood, a motif of several highly homologous TCR beta variants appeared characteristic.

No antigen has been assigned to these receptors. MiXCR, run by TCRdb on the 5' RACE reads, gives a single entry per CDR3 protein. In the table there are 450,000 or so distinct CDR3 sequences, about 24% of which are singletons. Source material: blood, either unsorted or a sorted T cell fraction (not recorded which). The origin of the receptors is a male donor with ankylosing spondylitis.

This chain connects TRBV20-1 to TRBJ2-1; 13 nucleotides match TRBD2. Germline values: CDR1 DFQATT, CDR2 SNEGSKA (reference sequence). The CDR3 has 15 residues. V shed 3 bases, J shed 10 bases, and the junction held 9 bases outside the gene matches. Here the CDR3 DNA reads TGCAGTGCTAGCGGAGCTGGACTAGCGGGAGCCGAGCAGTTCTTC. Its translation is CSASGAGLAGAEQFF.

In its sample, this clonotype was seen a few times. The chain carries TRBV11-2 and TRBJ2-7, with D perhaps TRBD1 (5 bases). The germline V gene encodes CDR1 SGHAT and CDR2 FQNNGV. Trimming removed 6 bases from V and 6 bases from J, with 12 bases in between. CDR3 length equals 12 residues. CDR3 nucleotides: TGTGCCAGCAGTATAAACAGGCTCGAGCAGTACGTC. Its protein product is CASSINRLEQYV.

This clonotype has just a few counts. This chain joins TRBV15 and TRBJ1-1, with unresolved D. V lost 8 bases, J lost 0 bases, and 4 bases lay in between. This CDR3 spans 11 amino acids. CDR1 and CDR2 from the germline V gene are LNHNV and YYDKDF (reference sequence). CDR3 sequence reads: CATGVNTEAFF. The CDR3 region has the DNA TGTGCCACCGGGGTGAACACTGAAGCTTTCTTT.

The chain recombines TRBV6-5 with TRBJ2-5; D remains ambiguous. CDR3 size: 14 residues. V was trimmed by 0 bases and J by 1 base, leaving 6 bases between them. Per germline, CDR1 MNHEY and CDR2 SVGAGI. CDR3 loop: CASSYSRAQETQYF. The CDR3 DNA is TGTGCCAGCAGTTACTCTAGGGCCCAAGAGACCCAGTACTTC.

This clonotype has just a few counts. The chain employs TRBV27 and TRBJ2-7, with D tentatively TRBD1 (5 bases). The CDR3 has 13 residues. Trimming stripped 6 bases from V and 3 bases from J, with 12 bases between. CDR1 and CDR2 from the germline V gene are MNHEY and SMNVEV (reference sequence). This CDR3 reads CASSPDSVYEQYF. As DNA, the CDR3 is TGTGCCAGCAGCCCCGACAGTGTCTACGAGCAGTACTTC.

This rearrangement joins TRBV7-2 to TRBJ2-5; 10 positions agree with TRBD2. This CDR3 contains 15 residues. The V gene's germline CDR1 is SGHTA and CDR2 FQGNSA. V dropped 5 bases and J dropped 4; count of bases not matched to a gene: 7. CDR3: CASSTGTSVLETQYF. DNA for the CDR3: TGTGCCAGCAGCACCGGGACTAGCGTATTAGAGACCCAGTACTTC.

The DNA for the CDR3 is TGTGCCAGCAGCCGCGGGATGCGGGGGGAAGAGACCCAGTACTTC. Encoded protein: CASSRGMRGEETQYF. This chain uses TRBV7-9 with TRBJ2-5; 8 bases fit TRBD2. Germline loops: CDR1 SEHNR, CDR2 FQNEAQ (reference sequence). The CDR3 runs to 15 residues. V shed 5 bases, J shed 3 bases, and the junction held 8 bases outside the gene matches.

The V gene is TRBV20-1, the J gene TRBJ2-7, with D possibly TRBD1 on 6 matching bases. The CDR3 consists of 13 residues. Germline V gene sequence: CDR1 DFQATT, CDR2 SNEGSKA (reference sequence). The V end lost 4 bases, the J end lost 1 base, and 11 bases lay between the germline ends. The CDR3 coding sequence is TGCAGTGCTATGTTCCAGGGGTCCTACGAGCAGTACTTC. Translation gives CSAMFQGSYEQYF.

This clonotype was seen more than once but under ten times. The V and J genes are TRBV12-3 or TRBV12-4 and TRBJ2-2; 7 nucleotides line up with TRBD2. The CDR3 consists of 14 residues. V shed 3 bases, J shed 4 bases, and the junction held 2 bases outside the gene matches. The CDR3 nucleotides read TGTGCCAGCAGTTTTGGACTAGGCACCGGGGAGCTGTTTTTT. It yields the protein CASSFGLGTGELFF.

Only a few counts were recorded for this clonotype. The genes are TRBV2 and TRBJ2-2, with 8 bases lining up with TRBD1. In germline, CDR1 is SNHLY, CDR2 FYNNEI. This CDR3 has 15 residues. The V segment lost 5 bases and the J segment 3 bases; nucleotides outside the gene matches: 5. CDR3: CASSKDRVYTGELFF. CDR3 nucleotide sequence: TGTGCCAGCAGTAAGGACAGGGTGTACACCGGGGAGCTGTTTTTT.

This clonotype was seen only a few times. V is TRBV24-1 and J is TRBJ1-2; D unresolved. Trimming removed 7 bases at V and 2 bases at J, with 7 bases between. CDR1 is KGHDR, CDR2 SFDVKD, per germline. This CDR3 contains 12 residues. CDR3 sequence (DNA): TGTGCCACCAGCAATGGGAACTATGGCTACACCTTC. Amino acid sequence: CATSNGNYGYTF.

CDR3 in amino acids: CATSDLKGRPSGELFF. The CDR3 bases are TGTGCCACCAGTGATTTGAAGGGGCGGCCCTCCGGGGAGCTGTTTTTT. The chain employs TRBV24-1 and TRBJ2-2; TRBD1 might be the D (5 bases). This CDR3 is 16 amino acids long. The V end lost 0 bases, the J end lost 6 bases, and 13 bases lay between the germline ends. In germline, CDR1 is KGHDR, CDR2 SFDVKD.

The V and J genes are TRBV18 and TRBJ1-3, with D hard to call. The CDR3 covers 14 residues. CDR1 and CDR2 (germline): KGHSH, LQKENI. With 3 bases removed from V and 4 bases from J, the gap between germline ends came to 10 bases. The CDR3 DNA reads TGTGCCAGCTCACCGCCTCGGTCCGGAAACACCATATATTTT. This sequence encodes CASSPPRSGNTIYF. The whole variable domain, filled in from reference TRBV18 and TRBJ1-3, reads NAGVMQNPRHLVRRRGQEARLRCSPMKGHSHVYWYRQLPEEGLKFMVYLQKENIIDESGMPKERFSAEFPKEGPSILRIQQVVRGDSAAYFCASSPPRSGNTIYFGEGSWLTVV.

V and J are TRBV2 and TRBJ2-3, with D hard to call. Trimming stripped 1 base from V and 7 bases from J, with 6 bases between. Germline V gene sequence: CDR1 SNHLY, CDR2 FYNNEI. The CDR3 loop spans 12 amino acids. CDR3 region: CASSEDWNTQYF. CDR3 nucleotides: TGTGCCAGCAGTGAAGATTGGAATACGCAGTATTTT.

The chain is built from TRBV5-1 and TRBJ2-7; TRBD2 matches 9 bases. The germline V gene has CDR1 SGHRS and CDR2 YFSETQ. V trimming: 0 bases; J trimming: 2 bases; junction bases outside the gene matches: 3. The CDR3 consists of 15 residues. For the CDR3, the DNA is TGCGCCAGCAGCTTGGGTCCTAGCGGGACCTACGAGCAGTACTTC. As protein: CASSLGPSGTYEQYF.

The rearrangement uses TRBV7-9 and TRBJ2-1; D possibly corresponds to TRBD2 (7 bases). This CDR3 has 15 residues. V lost 7 bases to trimming and J lost 8 bases, with 21 bases between them. The germline V gene encodes CDR1 SEHNR and CDR2 FQNEAQ (reference sequence). Here the CDR3 reads CASNRGGDRNDEQFF. CDR3 sequence (DNA): TGTGCCAGCAACCGAGGGGGGGACCGAAACGATGAGCAGTTCTTC.

There are a few counts of this clonotype. The chain joins TRBV2 to TRBJ1-1; no clear D gene. The V and J ends lost 0 bases and 11 bases respectively, with 10 bases between them. The germline gives CDR1 SNHLY, CDR2 FYNNEI. The CDR3 length is 12 residues. CDR3 region: CASSEAALGAFF. In DNA, the CDR3 is TGTGCCAGCAGTGAAGCCGCCTTGGGGGCTTTCTTT.

The chain uses TRBV3-1 and TRBJ2-3; 9 nucleotides align to TRBD2. V lost 4 bases, J lost 1 base, and 6 bases stayed unmatched. The germline gives CDR1 LGHDT, CDR2 YNNKEL (reference sequence). The CDR3 has 16 amino acids. The CDR3 sequence: CASSRWTSVRTDTQYF. CDR3 DNA sequence: TGTGCCAGCAGCCGTTGGACTAGCGTTCGCACAGATACGCAGTATTTT.

In nucleotides, the CDR3 is TGTGCCAGCAGCACCAAGAGCGAAAATGAAAAACTGTTTTTT. Translating gives CASSTKSENEKLFF. The chain carries TRBV5-4 and TRBJ1-4; no definite D call. This CDR3 is 14 amino acids long. The V gene lost 4 bases and the J gene lost 5 bases, with 12 bases spanning the gap. Germline CDR1 and CDR2: SGHNT and YYREEE (reference sequence).

V and J are TRBV3-1 and TRBJ2-3, with TRBD2 matching 9 bases. V dropped 1 base and J dropped 6; count of bases not matched to a gene: 14. The length of the CDR3 is 18 residues. Germline CDR1 reads LGHDT; CDR2 reads YNNKEL (reference sequence). As DNA, the CDR3 is TGTGCCAGCAGCCAAGTTCTAGGGGGACTAGCCGCTGGGGATACGCAGTATTTT. The encoded protein is CASSQVLGGLAAGDTQYF.

The V gene is TRBV12-3 or TRBV12-4, the J gene TRBJ1-5, with 10 bases identical to TRBD1. V gave up 5 bases and J gave up 6 bases; unmatched junction bases: 7. The CDR3 is 15 residues long. The CDR3 bases are TGTGCCAGCAGTGCCGGGACAGGGGATGGTCAGCCCCAGCATTTT. This translates into CASSAGTGDGQPQHF.

The chain recombines TRBV6-1 with TRBJ2-2; 9 nucleotides match TRBD2. There are 14 residues in the CDR3. Germline V gene lookup returns CDR1 MNHNS and CDR2 SASEGT. The ends lost 7 bases at V and 6 bases at J; junction bases unmatched: 6. In nucleotides, the CDR3 is TGTGCCAGCAAGCCGGGACTAGCAGCCGGGGAGCTGTTTTTT. Its translation is CASKPGLAAGELFF.

This clonotype was observed many times. The chain joins TRBV7-2 to TRBJ2-1; D call uncertain. From germline, CDR1 is SGHTA and CDR2 FQGNSA. With 3 bases removed from V and 1 base from J, the gap between germline ends came to 10 bases. This CDR3 has 15 amino acids. CDR3 sequence: CASSLVGGSYNEQFF. In nucleotides, the CDR3 is TGTGCCAGCAGCTTGGTTGGTGGTTCCTACAATGAGCAGTTCTTC. Supplemented by reference TRBV7-2 and TRBJ2-1, the full variable domain reads GAGVSQSPSNKVTEKGKDVELRCDPISGHTALYWYRQSLGQGLEFLIYFQGNSAPDKSGLPSDRFSAERTGGSVSTLTIQRTQQEDSAVYLCASSLVGGSYNEQFFGPGTRLTVL.

V gene TRBV20-1 combines with J gene TRBJ1-2; 9 nucleotides agree with TRBD1. J was trimmed by 2 bases and V by 1 base; bases with no gene match: 5. The germline V gene encodes CDR1 DFQATT and CDR2 SNEGSKA (reference sequence). CDR3 size: 15 residues. DNA for the CDR3: TGCAGTGCTAGAGGTCCCGGGACAGGGAACTATGGCTACACCTTC. It yields the protein CSARGPGTGNYGYTF.